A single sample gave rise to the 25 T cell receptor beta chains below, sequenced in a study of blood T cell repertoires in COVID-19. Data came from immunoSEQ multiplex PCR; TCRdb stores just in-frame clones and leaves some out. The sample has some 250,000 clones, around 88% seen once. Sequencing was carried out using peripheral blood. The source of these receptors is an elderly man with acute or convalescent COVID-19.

CDR3 sequence: CASSLARGNYGYTF. The CDR3, as DNA: TGTGCCAGCAGCTTGGCCAGGGGGAACTATGGCTACACCTTC. The gene calls are TRBV5-8 and TRBJ1-2; 7 nucleotides align to TRBD1. There are 14 residues in the CDR3. The V gene end was trimmed by 0 bases and the J gene end by 2 bases; junction bases not matched to a gene: 1. Germline V gene data show CDR1 as SGHTS and CDR2 as YDEGEE. Drawing the rest from reference TRBV5-8 and TRBJ1-2, the complete variable domain is EAGVTQSPTHLIKTRGQQATLRCSPISGHTSVYWYQQALGLGLQFLLWYDEGEERNRGNFPPRFSGRQFPNYSSELNVNALELEDSALYLCASSLARGNYGYTFGSGTRLTVV.

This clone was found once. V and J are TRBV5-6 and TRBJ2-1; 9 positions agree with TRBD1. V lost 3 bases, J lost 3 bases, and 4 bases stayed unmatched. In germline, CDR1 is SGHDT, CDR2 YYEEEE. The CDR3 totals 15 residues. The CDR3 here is CASSWGQGGYNEQFF. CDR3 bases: TGTGCCAGCAGCTGGGGACAGGGTGGCTACAATGAGCAGTTCTTC.

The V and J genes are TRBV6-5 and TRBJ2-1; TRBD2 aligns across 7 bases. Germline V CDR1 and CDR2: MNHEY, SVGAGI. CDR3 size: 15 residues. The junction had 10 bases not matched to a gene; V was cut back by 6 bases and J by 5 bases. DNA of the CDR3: TGTGCCAGCAGAGTAGCGGGTCTGGGGGACAATGAGCAGTTCTTC. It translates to CASRVAGLGDNEQFF.

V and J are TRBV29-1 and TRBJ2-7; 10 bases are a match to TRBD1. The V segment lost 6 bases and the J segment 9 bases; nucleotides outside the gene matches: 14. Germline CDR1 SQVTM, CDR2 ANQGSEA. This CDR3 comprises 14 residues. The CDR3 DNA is TGCAGCGTGGCCCCGGACAGGGGGGCCCTGGGGCAGTACTTC. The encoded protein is CSVAPDRGALGQYF.

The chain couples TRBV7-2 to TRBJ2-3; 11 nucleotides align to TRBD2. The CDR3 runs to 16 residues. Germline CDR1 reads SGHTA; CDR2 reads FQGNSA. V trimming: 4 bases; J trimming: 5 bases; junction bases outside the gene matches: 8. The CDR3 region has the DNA TGTGCCAGCAGCTCAACTAGCGGGGGCAAATTAGATACGCAGTATTTT. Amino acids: CASSSTSGGKLDTQYF.

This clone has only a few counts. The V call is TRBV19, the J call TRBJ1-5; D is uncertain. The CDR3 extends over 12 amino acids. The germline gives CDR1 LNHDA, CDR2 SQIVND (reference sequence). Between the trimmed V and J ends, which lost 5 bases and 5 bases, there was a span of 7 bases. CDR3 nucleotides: TGTGCCAGTAGTGCCGGGGATCAGCCCCAGCATTTT. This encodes CASSAGDQPQHF.

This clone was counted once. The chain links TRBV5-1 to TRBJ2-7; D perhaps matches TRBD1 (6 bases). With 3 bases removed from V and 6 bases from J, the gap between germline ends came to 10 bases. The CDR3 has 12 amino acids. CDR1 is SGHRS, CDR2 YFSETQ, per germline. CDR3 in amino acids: CASSSDRSEQYF. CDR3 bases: TGCGCCAGCAGCTCCGACAGGTCCGAGCAGTACTTC.

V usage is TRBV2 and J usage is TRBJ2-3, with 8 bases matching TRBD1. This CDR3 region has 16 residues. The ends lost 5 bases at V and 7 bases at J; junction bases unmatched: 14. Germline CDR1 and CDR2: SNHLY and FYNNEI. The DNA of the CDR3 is TGTGCCAGCAGTCCCCGGGGGCAGGGGGCTAAGAATACGCAGTATTTT. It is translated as CASSPRGQGAKNTQYF.

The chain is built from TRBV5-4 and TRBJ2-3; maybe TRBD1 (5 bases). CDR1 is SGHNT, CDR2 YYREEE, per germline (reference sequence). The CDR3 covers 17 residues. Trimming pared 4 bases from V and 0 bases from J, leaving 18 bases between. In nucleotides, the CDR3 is TGTGCCAGCAGCGTTGGTGGTATACAGGCTAGCACAGATACGCAGTATTTT. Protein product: CASSVGGIQASTDTQYF.

CDR3 protein: CASSSTGNRGYTF. The CDR3 nucleotides are TGTGCCAGCAGTTCGACAGGGAATCGTGGCTACACCTTC. This rearrangement joins TRBV12-3 or TRBV12-4 to TRBJ1-2, with TRBD1 matching over 7 bases. V was pared by 4 bases and J by 7 bases, with 6 bases of the junction left unmatched. The CDR3 contains 13 residues.

CDR3 DNA sequence: TGTGCCAGCAGCGATACCGGGACTAGCAGAGAGCAGTTCTTC. This gives the protein CASSDTGTSREQFF. This chain uses TRBV9 with TRBJ2-1; 9 bases match TRBD2. The V segment lost 3 bases and the J segment 10 bases; nucleotides outside the gene matches: 8. Germline V lookup: CDR1 SGDLS, CDR2 YYNGEE. CDR3 length: 14 amino acids.

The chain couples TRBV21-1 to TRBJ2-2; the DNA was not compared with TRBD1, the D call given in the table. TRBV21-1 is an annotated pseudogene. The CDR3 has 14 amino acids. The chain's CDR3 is CASSKTGQGEELFF. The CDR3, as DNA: TGTGCCAGCAGCAAAACCGGGCAGGGCGAGGAGCTGTTTTTT.

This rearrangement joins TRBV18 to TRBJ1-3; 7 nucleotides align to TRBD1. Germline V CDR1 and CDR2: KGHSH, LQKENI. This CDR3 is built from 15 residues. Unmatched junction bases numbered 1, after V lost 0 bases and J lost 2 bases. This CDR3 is CASSPPGQAGNTIYF. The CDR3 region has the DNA TGTGCCAGCTCACCACCCGGACAGGCTGGAAACACCATATATTTT. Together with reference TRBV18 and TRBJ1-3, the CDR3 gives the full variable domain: NAGVMQNPRHLVRRRGQEARLRCSPMKGHSHVYWYRQLPEEGLKFMVYLQKENIIDESGMPKERFSAEFPKEGPSILRIQQVVRGDSAAYFCASSPPGQAGNTIYFGEGSWLTVV.

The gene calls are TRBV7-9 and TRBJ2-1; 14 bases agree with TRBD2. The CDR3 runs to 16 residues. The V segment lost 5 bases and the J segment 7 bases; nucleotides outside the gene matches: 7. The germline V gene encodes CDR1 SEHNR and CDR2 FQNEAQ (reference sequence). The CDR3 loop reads CASSPTSGRAWNEQFF. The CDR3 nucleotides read TGTGCCAGCAGCCCGACTAGCGGGAGGGCTTGGAATGAGCAGTTCTTC. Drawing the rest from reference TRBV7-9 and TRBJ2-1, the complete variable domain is DTGVSQNPRHKITKRGQNVTFRCDPISEHNRLYWYRQTLGQGPEFLTYFQNEAQLEKSRLLSDRFSAERPKGSFSTLEIQRTEQGDSAMYLCASSPTSGRAWNEQFFGPGTRLTVL.

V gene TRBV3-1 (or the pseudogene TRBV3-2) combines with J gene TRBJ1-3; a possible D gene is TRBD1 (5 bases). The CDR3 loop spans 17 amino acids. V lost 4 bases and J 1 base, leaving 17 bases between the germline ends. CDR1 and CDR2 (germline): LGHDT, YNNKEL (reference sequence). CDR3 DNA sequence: TGTGCCAGCAGCCGGGTACAGGCTTCTATATCTGGAAACACCATATATTTT. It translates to CASSRVQASISGNTIYF.

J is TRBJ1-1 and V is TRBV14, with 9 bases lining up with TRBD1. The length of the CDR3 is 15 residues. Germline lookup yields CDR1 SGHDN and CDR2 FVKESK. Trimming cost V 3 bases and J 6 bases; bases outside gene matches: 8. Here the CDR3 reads CASSHGQGSVAEAFF. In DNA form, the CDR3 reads TGTGCCAGCAGCCACGGACAGGGGAGTGTTGCTGAAGCTTTCTTT.

The CDR3 DNA follows: TGTGCCAGCAGCGCCACACAGGGGCGAGCTTTCTTT. Translating it yields CASSATQGRAFF. The chain uses TRBV7-8 and TRBJ1-1, with 7 positions matching TRBD1. CDR3 size: 12 residues. Germline CDR1 SGHVS, CDR2 FQNEAQ. The J segment lost 10 bases and the V segment lost 5 bases, leaving 7 bases of the junction unmatched.

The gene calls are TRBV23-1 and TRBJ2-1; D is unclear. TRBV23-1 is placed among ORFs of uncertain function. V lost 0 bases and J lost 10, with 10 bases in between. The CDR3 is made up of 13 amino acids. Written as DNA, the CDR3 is TGCGCCAGCAGTCAATCGCGCCCATGGGAGCAGTTCTTC. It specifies CASSQSRPWEQFF.

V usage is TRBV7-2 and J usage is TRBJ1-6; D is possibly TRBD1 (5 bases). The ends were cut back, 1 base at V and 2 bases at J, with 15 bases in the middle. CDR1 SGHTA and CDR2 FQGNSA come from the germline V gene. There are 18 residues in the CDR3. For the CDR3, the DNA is TGTGCCAGCAGCTTAGTCAGGGAAGACCTTACCTATAATTCACCCCTCCACTTT. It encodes CASSLVREDLTYNSPLHF.

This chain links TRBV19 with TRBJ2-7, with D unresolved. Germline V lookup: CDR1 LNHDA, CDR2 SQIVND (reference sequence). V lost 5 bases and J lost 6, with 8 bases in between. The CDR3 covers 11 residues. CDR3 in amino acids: CASSAFGEQYF. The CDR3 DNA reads TGTGCCAGTAGTGCGTTCGGCGAGCAGTACTTC.

CDR3 sequence: CASSQGPGVQETQYF. CDR3 bases: TGCGCCAGCAGCCAAGGGCCAGGGGTCCAAGAGACCCAGTACTTC. The chain uses TRBV4-1 and TRBJ2-5; a weak D match, TRBD1 (6 bases). This CDR3 contains 15 residues. Germline-derived CDR1 and CDR2 are MGHRA and YSYEKL. V was clipped by 1 base and J by 1 base, with 10 bases between them.

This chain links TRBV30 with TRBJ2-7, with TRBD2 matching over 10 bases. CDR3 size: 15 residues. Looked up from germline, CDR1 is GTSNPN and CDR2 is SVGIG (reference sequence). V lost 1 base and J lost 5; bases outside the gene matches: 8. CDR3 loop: CAWSARLAGRDEQYF. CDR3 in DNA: TGTGCCTGGAGTGCCCGACTAGCGGGCCGGGACGAGCAGTACTTC.

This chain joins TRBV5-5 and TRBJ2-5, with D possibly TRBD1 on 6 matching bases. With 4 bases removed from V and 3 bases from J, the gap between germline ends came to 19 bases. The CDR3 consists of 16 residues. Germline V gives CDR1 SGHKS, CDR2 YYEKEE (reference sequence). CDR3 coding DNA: TGTGCCAGCAGCGTACAGGGAGCACGACCCGAAGAGACCCAGTACTTC. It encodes CASSVQGARPEETQYF.

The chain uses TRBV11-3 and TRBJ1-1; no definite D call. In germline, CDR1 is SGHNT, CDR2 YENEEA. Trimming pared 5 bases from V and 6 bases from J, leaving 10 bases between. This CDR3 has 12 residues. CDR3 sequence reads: CASSQTGAEAFF. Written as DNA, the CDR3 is TGTGCCAGCAGCCAAACCGGGGCTGAAGCTTTCTTT.

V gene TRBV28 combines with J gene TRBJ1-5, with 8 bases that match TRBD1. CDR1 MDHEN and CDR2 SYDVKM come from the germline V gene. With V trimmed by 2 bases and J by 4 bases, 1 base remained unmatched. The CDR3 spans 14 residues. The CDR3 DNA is TGTGCCAGCAGTTTAAACAGGGGGAATCAGCCCCAGCATTTT. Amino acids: CASSLNRGNQPQHF.